This T cell receptor (beta chain) came from a study of CD8 T cells in Susac syndrome. Overall study findings and caveats: A relatively small number of individuals underwent TCR sequencing and HLA analysis.

CD8+ and CD4+ T cells from blood underwent TCR beta sequencing, which was carried out in a high-throughput format. The multiple sclerosis control cohort comprised treatment-naive individuals presenting with stable or active relapsing-remitting disease. cDNA came from approximately 0.5 to 1 ug RNA primed by random hexamers. An immunoSEQ multiplex PCR generated amplified TCR beta CDR3 products spanning 54 Vbeta and 13 Jbeta. Each CDR3 protein is one row after TCRdb ran MiXCR on the immunoSEQ multiplex PCR reads. In the table there are about 210,000 distinct CDR3 sequences, around 95% of which are singletons. As regards this clonotype: What it binds is not known.

Germline values: CDR1 PRHDT, CDR2 FYEKMQ (reference sequence). This CDR3 contains 13 residues. V was pared by 5 bases and J by 5 bases, with 12 bases between. The gene calls are TRBV13 and TRBJ1-2, with D unclear. The specimen sequenced was CD4+ T cells from PBMCs. The clonotype comes from a human donor with multiple sclerosis. The CDR3 coding sequence is TGTGCCAGCAGCCCGCGGACGGTTTATGGCTACACCTTC. Translation gives CASSPRTVYGYTF.